This TCR beta chain comes out of a study of OX40 agonist ivuxolimab in advanced cancers. Study-wide context: While on treatment, patients had intravenous ivuxolimab at 0.01 to 10 mg/kg every 2 weeks.

Sequencing used immunoSEQ multiplex PCR; TCRdb keeps in-frame clones, though not all of them. The sample records around 69,000 clones, roughly nine tenths being singletons. CDR1 and CDR2 (germline): KGHSH, LQKENI. There are 16 residues in the CDR3. Between the trimmed V and J ends, which lost 2 bases and 3 bases, there was a span of 17 bases. Sequencing used CD4+ or CD8+ T cells sorted from blood, obtained in a trial of the OX40 agonist ivuxolimab. This TCR derives from an adult with an advanced solid tumor such as melanoma, head and neck, liver or kidney cancer. The chain recombines TRBV18 with TRBJ2-7; TRBD1 or TRBD2 may be the D gene (5 bases each). In nucleotides, the CDR3 is TGTGCCAGCTCACCAGCCGGGGCCTTGTCGTTCTACGAGCAGTACTTC. Its translation: CASSPAGALSFYEQYF.